The TCR beta chain described here comes from a study of blood T cell repertoires in COVID-19. For the study at large: Collection of acute and convalescent COVID-19 samples took place in the United States, Italy and Spain. Sources were T cells, B-cell-depleted T cells, or PBMCs; the material itself was cDNA or gDNA.

This table comes from immunoSEQ multiplex PCR, and its TCRdb copy is limited to in-frame clones, with some not included. Found here are over 25,000 clones, 84% of them singletons; the top ten hold about an eighth. The V gene's germline CDR1 is SGHAT and CDR2 FQNNGV. The CDR3 has 12 amino acids. J lost 4 bases, V lost 6 bases, and 2 bases had no gene match. The source of this sequence is a human donor in a cohort sampled during active COVID-19. The material sequenced was peripheral blood. J is TRBJ2-5 and V is TRBV11-2; 7 bases map to TRBD2. In DNA form, the CDR3 reads TGTGCCAGCAGAGCTAGCGGAGAGACCCAGTACTTC. This gives the protein CASRASGETQYF.